A single TCR beta chain is shown here with its context. Its matching antigen is unknown. CDR3 length: 16 amino acids. Germline CDR1 and CDR2: LGHNT and FRNRAP. The junction had 6 bases not matched to a gene; V was cut back by 1 base and J by 5 bases. The data originate from a study of a mutant IDH1 vaccine in newly diagnosed glioma. Overall study context: There were roughly 62% males and around 38% females among treated patients, whose mean age was about 40 years. Patients were pretreated with radiotherapy, temozolomide, or both, mostly both.

This sample's time point: baseline, week 1 (first vaccination visit). Treatment defined: pre-vaccination baseline after standard-of-care therapy. Each astrocytoma in the donors was new, WHO grade 3 or 4, IDH1-mutant and ATRX-lost. TCRdb keeps only in-frame clones here, not all; method: immunoSEQ multiplex PCR. The sample carries about 88,000 clones, approximately 80% recorded once. Whole-study results and caveats: Pseudoprogression appears to have had no connection to changes in top peripheral T cell clonotypes.

The chain carries TRBV12-5 and TRBJ1-4, with 8 nucleotides matching TRBD1. The source material was PBMCs, sampled from a glioma patient treated with radiotherapy, temozolomide or both. The sequence came from a man in his forties or fifties with glioma. Some clones in this sample may be carry-over from other donors' samples. Here the CDR3 reads CASGLGTGSWNEKLFF. DNA for the CDR3: TGTGCTAGTGGTTTGGGGACAGGGAGCTGGAATGAAAAACTGTTTTTT.